These T cell receptor beta chains were read from a single sample in a study of blood T cells in healthy people across ages. One entry per CDR3 protein results from TCRdb running MiXCR on the 5' RACE reads. The sample has approximately 800,000 distinct CDR3 sequences; about 62% are singletons. Specimen: blood. The receptors derive from a man younger than 40 in good health. CDR3s include the opening cysteine and the closing phenylalanine or tryptophan. A D gene is named only where the DNA matches it firmly. Size tells how often a clone was seen (once, few, many) or the class of an expanded clone, and some rows leave it out.

size,D,J,V,DNA,CDR3
NA,TRBD1,TRBJ2-7,TRBV12-3/TRBV12-4,TGTGCCAGCAGTTCCAACAGGGGGGTTTACGAGCAGTACTTC,CASSSNRGVYEQYF
few,NA,TRBJ2-5,TRBV7-3,TGTGCCAGCAGTCCCTATGGGGAGACCCAGTACTTC,CASSPYGETQYF
NA,TRBD1,TRBJ1-2,TRBV25-1,TGTGCCAGCAGTGTTACAGGGGGCGCGGGGGGCTACACCTTC,CASSVTGGAGGYTF
NA,NA,TRBJ2-1,TRBV10-3,TGTGCCATCGCTGACGCTCGCCGCGGTACGGGCTCCTCGTTAGGGGAGCAGTTCTTC,CAIADARRGTGSSLGEQFF
NA,NA,TRBJ1-6,TRBV7-2,TGTGCCAGCAGCTTAATCGGAGACTTTAATTCACCCCTCCACTTT,CASSLIGDFNSPLHF
NA,NA,TRBJ2-5,TRBV4-3,TGCGCCAGCAGCCAAGGCCGGAGGGGGGCCATGAAAGAGACCCAGTACTTC,CASSQGRRGAMKETQYF
NA,NA,TRBJ2-3,TRBV20-1,TGCAGTGCTAGGGTTGGCGTCAGCCCCACAGATACGCAGTATTTT,CSARVGVSPTDTQYF
NA,NA,TRBJ2-5,TRBV12-3/TRBV12-4,TGTGCCAGCAGCCAACCTAGCGATACAGAAGAGACCCAGTACTTC,CASSQPSDTEETQYF
NA,TRBD2,TRBJ2-7,TRBV5-1,TGCGCCAGCAGCTTGGTGGGGGGGGTAAGCTCCTACGAGCAGTACTTC,CASSLVGGVSSYEQYF
NA,NA,TRBJ1-4,TRBV20-1,TGCAGTGCTTATCAGGGTGCTAATGAAAAACTGTTTTTT,CSAYQGANEKLFF
NA,TRBD1,TRBJ2-7,TRBV7-9,TGTGCCACCGCGCAGGGGGCCGAGCAGTACTTC,CATAQGAEQYF
NA,NA,TRBJ2-7,TRBV7-2,TGTGCCAGCAGCTTAGTTGGGCTAGTGGGCTACGAGCAGTACTTC,CASSLVGLVGYEQYF
once,NA,TRBJ2-7,TRBV9,TGTGCCAGCAGCCCACGTGGCAGGGGGGATTCCTACGAGCAGTACTTC,CASSPRGRGDSYEQYF
NA,NA,TRBJ1-2,TRBV7-9,TGTGCCAGCAGCTTACGGGGGGACAACTATGGCTACACCTTC,CASSLRGDNYGYTF
NA,NA,TRBJ2-7,TRBV4-3,TGCGCCAGCAGCCAAGTTCAGGGGCGCGAGCAGTACTTC,CASSQVQGREQYF
NA,NA,TRBJ2-4,TRBV20-1,TGCAGTACTAGAGGTCGCGGTCAGTTGAGGGCCAAAAACATTCAGTACTTC,CSTRGRGQLRAKNIQYF
once,NA,TRBJ1-5,TRBV6-2/TRBV6-3,TGTGCCAGCAGTTCCCGCGGATCCACCCATGGCAATCAGCCCCAGCATTTT,CASSSRGSTHGNQPQHF
NA,TRBD1,TRBJ1-4,TRBV7-2,TGTGCCAGCAGCGGAGGGACAGGGCAAAATGAAAAACTGTTTTTT,CASSGGTGQNEKLFF
NA,TRBD1,TRBJ2-7,TRBV29-1,TGCAGCGTAGTGACAGGGGAGGTCTACGAGCAGTACTTC,CSVVTGEVYEQYF
NA,TRBD1,TRBJ1-6,TRBV2,TGTGCCAGGAGACAGGGGGTAGACTCACCCCTCCACTTT,CARRQGVDSPLHF
NA,TRBD1,TRBJ2-4,TRBV4-3,TGCGCCAGCGGCCTATCCCCTGGGACAGGGTTCATACAGCAGTACTTC,CASGLSPGTGFIQQYF
NA,NA,TRBJ1-2,TRBV12-3/TRBV12-4,TGTGCCAGCAGTTTAGACGGACCGAGCTATGGCTACACCTTC,CASSLDGPSYGYTF
NA,NA,TRBJ2-1,TRBV20-1,TGCAGTGCTAGTGTAGCTCTTGGAACCCACGAGCAGTTCTTC,CSASVALGTHEQFF
NA,NA,TRBJ2-7,TRBV7-2,TGTGCCAGCAGCTTACAGCCCGAGGCCTACGAGCAGTACTTC,CASSLQPEAYEQYF
NA,TRBD1,TRBJ2-3,TRBV9,TGTGCCAGCAGCGTAGCTACAGGGGAGTTCACAGATACGCAGTATTTT,CASSVATGEFTDTQYF